The TCR beta chain under discussion was sequenced for a study of identical twins (TCRdb year 2016). General notes on the study: TCR alpha and beta repertoires from monozygotic twins, unrelated adults of various ages and cord blood were deep-sequenced to test whether fetal clonotypes persist. Replicate twin experiments were performed at different times using different library preparation protocols to rule out contamination.

The library was made by 5' RACE. This sample was sequenced with an Illumina HiSeq 2000. A universal primer binding site was added through template switching, and the final cDNA carried a unique molecular identifier so that TCR cDNA molecules could be counted accurately. Specific primers in the conserved constant-segment region were used to synthesize first-strand cDNA for the TCR alpha and beta chains. Each cDNA library was double barcoded, with a SMART-Mk sample barcode plus Illumina barcodes, to control for contamination. TruSeq adapter sequences, together with Illumina sample barcodes, were added in two successive PCR steps. TCR alpha and beta cDNA libraries were sequenced on the Illumina HiSeq platform with custom primers. In the authors' own workflow: MiGEC was used to process raw reads and extract unique molecular identifiers, and MiXCR was used to find CDR3 positions. For each individual, recombination models were inferred using an EM algorithm with the repgenHMM and IGoR tools. Shared clonotypes were analyzed with the tcR package in R, and sharing was normalized by the product of cloneset sizes. To study raw recombination free of thymic and clonal selection effects, out-of-frame nonproductive sequences were analyzed. TCRdb's own reprocessing of the public reads used fastp at Q25 and MiXCR and kept productive beta chains. Rows with a matching CDR3 protein are joined into one entry that keeps the most common DNA and genes. The V and J calls and clone size come from TCRdb's table, not from the authors' own analysis. Present in this sample are fewer than 900,000 distinct CDR3 sequences, approximately 22% of which were seen just once. Approximately 4.3% of the sample is held by the ten biggest clonotypes.

In regard to this clonotype: There is no known antigen for this receptor. Base qualities are not provided; no much larger clone lies one nucleotide away.

Relative to germline, V is missing 5 bases and J is missing 9 bases, with 11 bases of the junction outside any gene match. CDR1 and CDR2 (SQVTM, ANQGSEA) derive from the germline V gene. There are 15 amino acids in the CDR3, from cysteine to phenylalanine inclusive. Only the CDR3 part of the read is kept: 45 bases, read in frame from the first base. All donors were healthy Caucasians. Three pairs of female monozygotic twins, all aged about 18 to 30 years, made up the twin cohort. Peripheral blood mononuclear cells were the source from which RNA for the TCR libraries was isolated. Summary of the overall study and its limitations: In beta out-of-frame sequences, excess twin sharing was weaker, because having fewer shared sequences lowered the signal-to-noise ratio. Out-of-frame TCR alpha sequences shared between twins showed an excess of low generation-probability sequences compared with coincidental sharing between unrelated individuals. Zero-insertion analyses could be partly confounded by invariant T cells such as MAIT and iNKT, though diverse VJ usage argued against such confounding for most clonotypes. Because the same donors could not be followed over many years, the conclusions depended on cross-sectional statistical analysis. Fewer insertions were carried by abundant cord blood beta clonotypes; a weaker similar trend was observed in young adult naive repertoires, while no such trend was observed in memory repertoires. In monozygotic twins, out-of-frame TCR alpha sharing was systematically underestimated by recombination models, although the models agreed with sharing between unrelated individuals.

Another study also made use of these data, one on T cells expressing NK-cell markers. The second source states: Three sorted T-cell subsets (CD3+CD56+NKG2C+, CD3+CD56+NKG2C- and CD3+CD56-NKG2C+) from eight donors had their TCR beta-chain repertoires profiled. Of the eight sequenced donors, seven were found to be HCMV-seropositive and one was found to be HCMV-seronegative. To restrict sorting to alphabetaTCR-expressing T cells, an anti-gammadeltaTCR antibody was added in several experiments. For six donors, the dominant CD3+CD56+NKG2C+ clonotypes were among the top 10 CD8+ clonotypes and accounted for about 1.0-7.5% of CD8+ T cells. Those dominant clonotypes were again the most abundant among CD3+CD56-NKG2C+ cells in a handful of donors, at about 25-65%. Whether the expanded NKG2C-expressing T cell clones were specific for HCMV antigens remained unclear. The eight sequenced donors were randomly selected healthy volunteers, three men and five women. HCMV-specific IgG was detected in serum with a commercial ELISA kit to determine HCMV serostatus. For about 6 donors, bulk peripheral blood T-cell repertoires were additionally sequenced from unsorted PBMC. MIGEC was used to demultiplex reads and group reads by UMI, and MiTCR was used to assemble and quantify clonotypes. To exclude erroneous sequences, only TCR cDNA sequences supported by at least two reads were retained. The tcR package was used for downstream repertoire analysis, with clonotypes matched between fractions based on CDR3 nucleotide sequence plus V segment. Antigen specificity was annotated against VDJdb with VDJmatch, allowing one amino acid substitution in CDR3.

The material sequenced was PBMCs. The chain joins TRBV29-1 to TRBJ2-1; 12 middle bases align to TRBD2. The TCR originated in a young woman in good health. The CDR3 protein is CSVTGTSGQVGEQFF. The sequence in DNA is TGCAGCGTTACCGGGACTAGCGGGCAGGTCGGTGAGCAGTTCTTC.